This record concerns one T cell receptor beta chain sequence. This sample was included in a study of blood T cell repertoires in COVID-19. Germline values: CDR1 SGHAT, CDR2 FQNNGV. CDR3 length equals 15 residues. With V trimmed by 5 bases and J by 5 bases, 7 bases remained unmatched. Profiling relied on immunoSEQ multiplex PCR, and the TCRdb table lists in-frame clones only, not all of them. The sample holds 120,000 or so clones, roughly 85% seen once. This TCR derives from a woman aged 80 or over with active or convalescent COVID-19. V gene TRBV11-2 combines with J gene TRBJ2-7; 12 positions match TRBD1. Sample: peripheral blood. The CDR3 loop is CASSHPGQGANEQYF. The DNA for the CDR3 is TGTGCCAGCAGCCACCCGGGACAGGGGGCAAACGAGCAGTACTTC.